The rows below give T cell receptor beta chains drawn from one sample of a study of graft-versus-host responses after intestinal transplantation. The protocol was immunoSEQ multiplex PCR, while the TCRdb copy is restricted to in-frame clones and leaves out a portion. The sample carries approximately 80,000 clones, about 88% recorded once. These receptors have no known antigen. Specimen: unstimulated CD4+ T cells sorted from spleen or lymph node cells, collected before intestinal transplant. These receptors were obtained from a human donor who received an intestinal transplant. CDR3s include the opening cysteine and the closing phenylalanine or tryptophan. Clone size is shown for a subset of rows, as once, few, many or a class of expanded clone.

j_call v_call clone_size cdr3_aa
TRBJ2-5 TRBV28 - CATRGETQYF
TRBJ1-4 TRBV5-1 few CASSPTGRREKLFF
TRBJ2-2 TRBV6-6 - CASSYLRGGTGELFF
TRBJ1-3 TRBV6-1 - CASSELGGAGNTIYF
TRBJ2-7 TRBV6-1 - CASSESQGVGEQYF
TRBJ2-7 TRBV6-1 - CASSERRLYEQYF
TRBJ1-1 TRBV7-9 - CASSLQPNTEAFF
TRBJ2-2 TRBV5-4 - CASSLATGPSGELFF
TRBJ2-7 TRBV29-1 - CSVRTGGPYEQYF
TRBJ2-2 TRBV4-1 - CASSQGRVVGELFF
TRBJ2-1 TRBV9 - CASSELSSGRALQFF
TRBJ2-1 TRBV5-1 once CASSLGDWGLGEQFF
TRBJ2-3 TRBV6-6 - CASRPSGTGTDTQYF
TRBJ2-1 TRBV30 - CAWSVKAGTGYNEQFF
TRBJ1-4 TRBV5-1 once CASSSGQGQGEKLFF
TRBJ2-7 TRBV4-2 - CASSQQLAEPYEQYF
TRBJ1-5 TRBV18 few CASSHTPREGGNQPQHF
TRBJ1-2 TRBV7-9 few CASSLGGQGYYGYTF
TRBJ2-2 TRBV28 - CASSLLGELFF
TRBJ2-3 TRBV9 - CASSVGGSEDTQYF
TRBJ1-2 TRBV19 - CASRRTGGSGYTF
TRBJ2-5 TRBV9 - CASSQNSGVGETQYF
TRBJ1-3 TRBV29-1 - CSVSIDSGNTIYF
TRBJ1-3 TRBV28 few CASSLQGVGTIYF
TRBJ2-1 TRBV6-1 - CATPTASYNEQFF
TRBJ2-1 TRBV2 - CASSVQPGDEQFF
TRBJ2-1 TRBV6-5 - CASSSPGLAYNEQFF
TRBJ2-2 TRBV7-9 few CASSLRGQGAGELFF
TRBJ2-7 TRBV18 - CASSSTSGRAYEQYF
TRBJ1-6 TRBV2 - CASSGGTDNSPLHF
TRBJ1-1 TRBV5-4 - CASSRQQGANTEAFF